The 16 T cell receptor beta chains presented below share a single source sample, sequenced in a study of cytomegalovirus exposure and HLA in healthy donors. A multiplex PCR was run with 60 Vbeta primers and 13 Jbeta primers. The protocol was immunoSEQ multiplex PCR, while the TCRdb copy is restricted to in-frame clones and leaves out a portion. This table lists some 75,000 clones. Sequencing was carried out using PBMCs. These receptors came from a female donor in good health and CMV-seropositive.

The CDR3 bases are TGTGCCAGCTCCCTCCTGGGGACAGGCTCCTACGAGCAGTACTTC. Its protein product is CASSLLGTGSYEQYF. V gene TRBV28 combines with J gene TRBJ2-7, with 8 bases aligning to TRBD1. With V trimmed by 8 bases and J by 0 bases, 9 bases remained unmatched. Per germline, CDR1 MDHEN and CDR2 SYDVKM. The CDR3 loop spans 15 amino acids.

The chain links TRBV5-4 to TRBJ1-2; D is perhaps TRBD1 (6 bases). This CDR3 has 12 residues. V was cut by 4 bases and J by 7 bases, with 11 bases left in between. The germline V gene encodes CDR1 SGHNT and CDR2 YYREEE (reference sequence). Here the CDR3 DNA reads TGTGCCAGCAGCCTTCGGACAGCTGGCTACACCTTC. Its protein product is CASSLRTAGYTF.

This chain links TRBV7-2 with TRBJ2-4; the match to TRBD2 covers 10 bases. V was pared by 0 bases and J by 1 base, with 15 bases of the junction left unmatched. Per germline, CDR1 SGHTA and CDR2 FQGNSA. The CDR3 is 21 residues long. CDR3 bases: TGTGCCAGCAGCTTAGCGTACCCTAGCGGGAGATCGGGTGGGGCCAAAAACATTCAGTACTTC. Its protein product is CASSLAYPSGRSGGAKNIQYF.

The chain recombines TRBV6-1 with TRBJ1-2, with D perhaps TRBD1 (5 bases). The length of the CDR3 is 14 residues. Germline V gene lookup returns CDR1 MNHNS and CDR2 SASEGT. V lost 4 bases, J lost 4 bases, and 13 bases lay in between. CDR3 in amino acids: CASSGLTETYGYTF. The CDR3 coding sequence is TGTGCCAGCAGTGGCCTGACAGAAACCTATGGCTACACCTTC.

The genes are TRBV13 and TRBJ2-3, with 9 nucleotides matching TRBD1. The CDR3 is 16 amino acids. Per the germline V gene, CDR1 is PRHDT and CDR2 is FYEKMQ (reference sequence). The junction had 6 bases not matched to a gene; V was cut back by 4 bases and J by 1 base. CDR3 bases: TGTGCCAGCAGCTCGGACAGGGGAGGAGGCACAGATACGCAGTATTTT. Translated, it gives CASSSDRGGGTDTQYF.

The J gene is TRBJ1-2, the V gene TRBV9, with D perhaps TRBD1 (5 bases). The CDR3 spans 15 residues. CDR1 is SGDLS, CDR2 YYNGEE, per germline. V lost 3 bases and J 2 bases, leaving 14 bases between the germline ends. This CDR3 is CASSAQGVSNYGYTF. The CDR3 region has the DNA TGTGCCAGCAGCGCCCAGGGTGTATCGAACTATGGCTACACCTTC.

This chain uses TRBV5-4 with TRBJ1-3, with D uncertain. The CDR3 totals 17 residues. With 3 bases removed from V and 0 bases from J, the gap between germline ends came to 16 bases. In germline, CDR1 is SGHNT, CDR2 YYREEE (reference sequence). Here the CDR3 reads CASSSRSLVSSGNTIYF. CDR3 nucleotides: TGTGCCAGCAGCTCCAGGTCCTTAGTTAGCTCTGGAAACACCATATATTTT.

This sequence joins TRBV7-9 and TRBJ2-7; 10 nucleotides agree with TRBD2. The CDR3 runs to 14 residues. V shed 5 bases and J 5 bases; nucleotides not matched to a gene: 6. Germline CDR1 is SEHNR and CDR2 is FQNEAQ (reference sequence). In nucleotides, the CDR3 is TGTGCCAGCAGCCCCACTAGCGGGAAAGACGAGCAGTACTTC. It is translated as CASSPTSGKDEQYF.

The J gene is TRBJ1-2, the V gene TRBV7-2; TRBD1 is a possible D gene (6 bases). V was shortened by 5 bases and J by 4 bases, with 20 bases between the two germline ends. The CDR3 contains 16 residues. Germline lookup yields CDR1 SGHTA and CDR2 FQGNSA. The CDR3 protein is CASSLPRQVYLYGYTF. CDR3 sequence (DNA): TGTGCCAGCAGCCTCCCCCGACAGGTATACCTCTATGGCTACACCTTC.

The chain couples TRBV4-2 to TRBJ2-7; 14 positions match TRBD2. V dropped 4 bases and J dropped 4; count of bases not matched to a gene: 12. The CDR3 length is 18 residues. Germline CDR1 LGHNA, CDR2 YNFKEQ. Written as DNA, the CDR3 is TGTGCCAGCAGCCCAGGACTAGCGGGAGGCAACGTCCCTTACGAGCAGTACTTC. Its protein product is CASSPGLAGGNVPYEQYF.

The chain employs TRBV7-3 and TRBJ2-3, with 7 bases matching TRBD2. J was trimmed by 5 bases and V by 2 bases; bases with no gene match: 7. This CDR3 has 15 residues. Germline CDR1 and CDR2: SGHTA and FQGTGA. The CDR3 bases are TGTGCCAGCAGCTTAGGCGGGAGTAGTCGAGATACGCAGTATTTT. Its protein product is CASSLGGSSRDTQYF.

The chain joins TRBV29-1 to TRBJ2-5; D gene uncertain. This CDR3 spans 14 amino acids. From germline, CDR1 is SQVTM and CDR2 ANQGSEA. V lost 5 bases to trimming and J lost 1 base, with 14 bases between them. The CDR3 is CSVWSWRSQETQYF. For the CDR3, the DNA is TGCAGCGTTTGGAGCTGGCGTAGCCAAGAGACCCAGTACTTC.

V gene TRBV30 combines with J gene TRBJ2-1, with 8 bases that match TRBD2. The germline V gene has CDR1 GTSNPN and CDR2 SVGIG (reference sequence). V was clipped by 2 bases and J by 7 bases; unmatched bases: 4. The CDR3 has 13 amino acids. The CDR3 spells CAWSFGLANEQFF. The CDR3 region has the DNA TGTGCCTGGAGTTTTGGACTAGCTAATGAGCAGTTCTTC. The complete variable domain, with remaining parts taken from reference TRBV30 and TRBJ2-1, reads SQTIHQWPATLVQPVGSPLSLECTVEGTSNPNLYWYRQAAGRGLQLLFYSVGIGQISSEVPQNLSASRPQDRQFILSSKKLLLSDSGFYLCAWSFGLANEQFFGPGTRLTVL.

The chain employs TRBV5-1 and TRBJ2-1; 9 positions match TRBD2. The junction had 7 bases not matched to a gene; V was cut back by 0 bases and J by 6 bases. There are 16 residues in the CDR3. Germline CDR1 reads SGHRS; CDR2 reads YFSETQ. The CDR3 DNA sequence: TGCGCCAGCAGCTTGGGGGGCGGGAGGGCCGTCAATGAGCAGTTCTTC. This sequence encodes CASSLGGGRAVNEQFF.

The CDR3 sequence: CAWSFQERYTEAFF. Written as DNA, the CDR3 is TGTGCCTGGAGTTTTCAGGAAAGATACACTGAAGCTTTCTTT. This rearrangement joins TRBV30 to TRBJ1-1; D is uncertain. CDR1 and CDR2 from the germline V gene are GTSNPN and SVGIG (reference sequence). CDR3 length equals 14 residues. The V end was cut by 2 bases, the J end by 3 bases, with 13 bases between.

CDR3 in amino acids: CASSARAVDTYPDSGNTIYF. The CDR3 DNA follows: TGTGCCAGCAGCGCCAGAGCTGTTGACACTTATCCAGACTCTGGAAACACCATATATTTT. The chain employs TRBV7-6 and TRBJ1-3; D is unclear. With 5 bases removed from V and 0 bases from J, the gap between germline ends came to 26 bases. Germline V CDR1 and CDR2: SGHVS, FNYEAQ. This CDR3 has 20 residues.